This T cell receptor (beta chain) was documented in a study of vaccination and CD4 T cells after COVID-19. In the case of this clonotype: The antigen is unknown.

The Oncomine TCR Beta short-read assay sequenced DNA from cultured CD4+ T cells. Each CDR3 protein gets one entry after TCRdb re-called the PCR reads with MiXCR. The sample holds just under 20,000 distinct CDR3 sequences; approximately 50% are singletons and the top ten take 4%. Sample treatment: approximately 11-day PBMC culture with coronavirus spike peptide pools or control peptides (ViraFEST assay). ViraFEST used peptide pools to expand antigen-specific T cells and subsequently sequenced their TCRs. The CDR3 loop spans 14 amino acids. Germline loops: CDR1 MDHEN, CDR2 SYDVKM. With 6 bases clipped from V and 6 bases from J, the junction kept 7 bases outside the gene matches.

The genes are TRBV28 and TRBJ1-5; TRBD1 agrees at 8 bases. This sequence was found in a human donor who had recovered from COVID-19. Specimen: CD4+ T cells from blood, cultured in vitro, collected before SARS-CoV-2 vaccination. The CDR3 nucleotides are TGTGCCAGCAGCCCGGGACAGGTTGGTCAGCCCCAGCATTTT. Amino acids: CASSPGQVGQPQHF.